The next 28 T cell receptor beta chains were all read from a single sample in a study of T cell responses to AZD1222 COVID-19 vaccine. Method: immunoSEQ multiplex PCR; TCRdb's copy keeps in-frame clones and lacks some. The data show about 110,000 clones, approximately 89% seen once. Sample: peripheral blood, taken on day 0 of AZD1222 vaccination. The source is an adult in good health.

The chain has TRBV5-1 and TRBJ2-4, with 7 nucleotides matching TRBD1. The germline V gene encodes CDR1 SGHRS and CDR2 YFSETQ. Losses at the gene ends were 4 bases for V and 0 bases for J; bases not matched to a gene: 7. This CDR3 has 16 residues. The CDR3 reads CASSVGQVPAKNIQYF. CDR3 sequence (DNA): TGCGCCAGCAGCGTCGGACAGGTACCAGCCAAAAACATTCAGTACTTC.

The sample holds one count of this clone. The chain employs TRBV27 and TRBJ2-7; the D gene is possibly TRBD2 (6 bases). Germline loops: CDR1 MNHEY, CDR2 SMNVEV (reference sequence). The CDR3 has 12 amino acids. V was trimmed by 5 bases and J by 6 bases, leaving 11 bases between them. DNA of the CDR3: TGTGCCAGCAGTGCGGGGACGGGCGAGCAGTACTTC. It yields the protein CASSAGTGEQYF.

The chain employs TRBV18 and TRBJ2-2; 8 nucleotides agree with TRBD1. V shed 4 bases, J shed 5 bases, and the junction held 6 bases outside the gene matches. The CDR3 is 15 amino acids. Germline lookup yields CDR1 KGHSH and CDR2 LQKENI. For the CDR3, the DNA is TGTGCCAGCTCACTCGGACAGGGTGGAACCGGGGAGCTGTTTTTT. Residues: CASSLGQGGTGELFF.

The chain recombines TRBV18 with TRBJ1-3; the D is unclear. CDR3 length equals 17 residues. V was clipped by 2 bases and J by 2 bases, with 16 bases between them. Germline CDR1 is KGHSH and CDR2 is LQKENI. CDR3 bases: TGTGCCAGCTCACCAAAGAGTATGGAGTTCCCTGGAAACACCATATATTTT. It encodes CASSPKSMEFPGNTIYF. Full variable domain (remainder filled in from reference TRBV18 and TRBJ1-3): NAGVMQNPRHLVRRRGQEARLRCSPMKGHSHVYWYRQLPEEGLKFMVYLQKENIIDESGMPKERFSAEFPKEGPSILRIQQVVRGDSAAYFCASSPKSMEFPGNTIYFGEGSWLTVV.

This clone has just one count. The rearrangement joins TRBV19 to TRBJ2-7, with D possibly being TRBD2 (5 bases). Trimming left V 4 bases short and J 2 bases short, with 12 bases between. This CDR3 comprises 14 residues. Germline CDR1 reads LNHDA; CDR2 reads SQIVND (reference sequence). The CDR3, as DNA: TGTGCCAGTAGTACGAGGGTTGGACCCTACGAGCAGTACTTC. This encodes CASSTRVGPYEQYF. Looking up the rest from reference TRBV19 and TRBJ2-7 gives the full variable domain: DGGITQSPKYLFRKEGQNVTLSCEQNLNHDAMYWYRQDPGQGLRLIYYSQIVNDFQKGDIAEGYSVSREKKESFPLTVTSAQKNPTAFYLCASSTRVGPYEQYFGPGTRLTVT.

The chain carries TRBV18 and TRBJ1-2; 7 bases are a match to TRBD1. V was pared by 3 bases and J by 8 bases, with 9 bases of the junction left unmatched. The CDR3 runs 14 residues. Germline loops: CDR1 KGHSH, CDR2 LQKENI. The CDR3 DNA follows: TGTGCCAGCTCACCGTTCGCGGGGACAGAGGGCTACACCTTC. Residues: CASSPFAGTEGYTF.

The CDR3 coding sequence is TGTGCCAGCAGTTTATTGGGACAGGGCGACTCCTACGAGCAGTACTTC. Its translation: CASSLLGQGDSYEQYF. The chain recombines TRBV28 with TRBJ2-7; TRBD1 aligns across 9 bases. This CDR3 has 16 amino acids. V lost 1 base and J lost 0; bases outside the gene matches: 4. CDR1 is MDHEN, CDR2 SYDVKM, per germline. Complete variable domain (other parts from reference TRBV28 and TRBJ2-7): DVKVTQSSRYLVKRTGEKVFLECVQDMDHENMFWYRQDPGLGLRLIYFSYDVKMKEKGDIPEGYSVSREKKERFSLILESASTNQTSMYLCASSLLGQGDSYEQYFGPGTRLTVT.

The CDR3 sequence: CASSLRQGGDEQFF. CDR3 DNA: TGTGCCAGCAGCCTACGACAGGGTGGGGATGAGCAGTTCTTC. The V gene is TRBV5-4, the J gene TRBJ2-1, with 7 bases that match TRBD1. Germline-derived CDR1 and CDR2 are SGHNT and YYREEE (reference sequence). The V gene end was trimmed by 4 bases and the J gene end by 8 bases; junction bases not matched to a gene: 9. The CDR3 is 14 amino acids.

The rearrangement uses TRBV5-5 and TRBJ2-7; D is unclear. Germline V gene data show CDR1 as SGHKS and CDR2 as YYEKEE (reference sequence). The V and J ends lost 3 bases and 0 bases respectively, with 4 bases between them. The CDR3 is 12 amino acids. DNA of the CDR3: TGTGCCAGCAGCTCGTTCTCCTACGAGCAGTACTTC. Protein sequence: CASSSFSYEQYF.

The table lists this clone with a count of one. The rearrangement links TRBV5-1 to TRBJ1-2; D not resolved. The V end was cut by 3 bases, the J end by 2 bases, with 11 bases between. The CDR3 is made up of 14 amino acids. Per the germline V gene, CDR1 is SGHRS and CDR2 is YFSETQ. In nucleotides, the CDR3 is TGCGCCAGCAGCTCCACGGTAGGGAACTATGGCTACACCTTC. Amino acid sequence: CASSSTVGNYGYTF.

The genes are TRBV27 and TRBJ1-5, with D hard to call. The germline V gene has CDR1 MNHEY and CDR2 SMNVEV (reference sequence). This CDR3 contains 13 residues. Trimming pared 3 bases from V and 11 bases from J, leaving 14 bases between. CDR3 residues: CASSFFPYKAQHF. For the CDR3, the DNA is TGTGCCAGCAGTTTTTTTCCTTACAAGGCCCAGCATTTT.

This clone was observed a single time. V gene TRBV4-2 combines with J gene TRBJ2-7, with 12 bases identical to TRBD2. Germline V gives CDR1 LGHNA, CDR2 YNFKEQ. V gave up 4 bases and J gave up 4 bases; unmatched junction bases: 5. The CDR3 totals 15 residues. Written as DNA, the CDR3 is TGTGCCAGCAGCCCGACTAGCGGGAGTACTTACGAGCAGTACTTC. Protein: CASSPTSGSTYEQYF.

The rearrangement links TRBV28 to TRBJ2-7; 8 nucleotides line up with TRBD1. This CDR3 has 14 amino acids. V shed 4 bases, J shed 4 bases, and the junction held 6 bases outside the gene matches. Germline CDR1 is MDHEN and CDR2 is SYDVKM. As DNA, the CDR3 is TGTGCCAGCAGTTCTGACAGGGGTGTATACGAGCAGTACTTC. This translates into CASSSDRGVYEQYF.

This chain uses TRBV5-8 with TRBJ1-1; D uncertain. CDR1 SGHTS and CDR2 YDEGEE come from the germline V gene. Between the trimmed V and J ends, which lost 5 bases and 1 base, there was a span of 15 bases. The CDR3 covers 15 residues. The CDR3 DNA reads TGTGCCAGCAGGGTCGACCATGGTAAGAACACTGAAGCTTTCTTT. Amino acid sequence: CASRVDHGKNTEAFF.

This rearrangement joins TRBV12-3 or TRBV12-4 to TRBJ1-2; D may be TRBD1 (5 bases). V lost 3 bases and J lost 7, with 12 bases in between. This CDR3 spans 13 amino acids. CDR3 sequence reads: CASSLGQGGGYTF. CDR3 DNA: TGTGCCAGCAGTTTGGGCCAGGGAGGTGGCTACACCTTC.

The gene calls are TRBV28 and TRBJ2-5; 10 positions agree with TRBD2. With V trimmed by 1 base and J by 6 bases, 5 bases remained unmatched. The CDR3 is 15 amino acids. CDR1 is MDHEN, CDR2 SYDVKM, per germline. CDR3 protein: CASSLLASGGKTQYF. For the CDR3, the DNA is TGTGCCAGCAGTTTATTGGCTAGCGGGGGAAAGACCCAGTACTTC.

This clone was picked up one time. As DNA, the CDR3 is TGTGCCAGCAGCACCGGGACTAGCGGGTTGGCCACCGGGGAGCTGTTTTTT. Amino acids: CASSTGTSGLATGELFF. V gene TRBV11-2 combines with J gene TRBJ2-2, with 12 nucleotides matching TRBD2. Germline V lookup: CDR1 SGHAT, CDR2 FQNNGV. This CDR3 is 17 amino acids long. V lost 5 bases and J lost 4; bases outside the gene matches: 8.

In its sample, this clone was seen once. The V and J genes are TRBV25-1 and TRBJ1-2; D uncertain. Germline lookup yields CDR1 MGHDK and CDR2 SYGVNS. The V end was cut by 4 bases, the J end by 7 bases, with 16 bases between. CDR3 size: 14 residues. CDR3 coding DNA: TGTGCCAGCAGTGTCGCAGGCGGGCGAGGTGGCTACACCTTC. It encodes CASSVAGGRGGYTF.

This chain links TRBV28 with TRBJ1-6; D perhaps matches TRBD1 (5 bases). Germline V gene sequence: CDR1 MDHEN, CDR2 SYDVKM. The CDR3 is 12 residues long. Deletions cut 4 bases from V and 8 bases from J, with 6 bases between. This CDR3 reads CASSSGHSPLHF. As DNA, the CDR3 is TGTGCCAGCAGTTCGGGGCATTCACCCCTCCACTTT. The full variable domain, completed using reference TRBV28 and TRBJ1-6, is DVKVTQSSRYLVKRTGEKVFLECVQDMDHENMFWYRQDPGLGLRLIYFSYDVKMKEKGDIPEGYSVSREKKERFSLILESASTNQTSMYLCASSSGHSPLHFGNGTRLTVT.

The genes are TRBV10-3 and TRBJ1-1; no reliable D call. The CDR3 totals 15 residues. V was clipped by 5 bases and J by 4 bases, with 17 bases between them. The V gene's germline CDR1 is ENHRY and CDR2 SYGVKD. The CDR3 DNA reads TGTGCCATCAGTCCAGTCGGGGAGGGTACCACTGAAGCTTTCTTT. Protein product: CAISPVGEGTTEAFF.

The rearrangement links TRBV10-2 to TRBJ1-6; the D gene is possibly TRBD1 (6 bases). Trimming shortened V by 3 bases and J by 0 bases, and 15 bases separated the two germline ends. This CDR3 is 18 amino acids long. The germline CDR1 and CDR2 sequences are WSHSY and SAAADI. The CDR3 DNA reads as TGCGCCAGCAGTGACGGGGGGCGCGGGAGCTCCTATAATTCACCCCTCCACTTT. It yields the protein CASSDGGRGSSYNSPLHF.

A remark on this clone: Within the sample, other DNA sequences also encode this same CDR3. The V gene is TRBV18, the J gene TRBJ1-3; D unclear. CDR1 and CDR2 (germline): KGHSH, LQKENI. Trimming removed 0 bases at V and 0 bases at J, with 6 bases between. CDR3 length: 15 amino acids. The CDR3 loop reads CASSPPSASGNTIYF. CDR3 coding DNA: TGTGCCAGCTCACCACCGTCAGCCTCTGGAAACACCATATATTTT.

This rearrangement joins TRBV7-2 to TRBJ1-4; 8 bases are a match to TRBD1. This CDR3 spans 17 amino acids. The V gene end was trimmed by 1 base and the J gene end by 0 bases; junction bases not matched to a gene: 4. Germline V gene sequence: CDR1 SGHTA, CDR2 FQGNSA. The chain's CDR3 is CASSLVGQGATNEKLFF. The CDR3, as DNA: TGTGCCAGCAGCTTAGTTGGACAGGGTGCAACTAATGAAAAACTGTTTTTT.

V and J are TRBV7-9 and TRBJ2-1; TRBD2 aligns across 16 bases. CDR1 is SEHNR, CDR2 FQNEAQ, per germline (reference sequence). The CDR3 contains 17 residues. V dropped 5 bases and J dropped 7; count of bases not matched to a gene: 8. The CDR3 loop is CASSQLGTSGRANEQFF. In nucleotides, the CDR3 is TGTGCCAGCAGCCAACTCGGGACTAGCGGGAGGGCAAATGAGCAGTTCTTC. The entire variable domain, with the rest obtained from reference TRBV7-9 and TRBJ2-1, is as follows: DTGVSQNPRHKITKRGQNVTFRCDPISEHNRLYWYRQTLGQGPEFLTYFQNEAQLEKSRLLSDRFSAERPKGSFSTLEIQRTEQGDSAMYLCASSQLGTSGRANEQFFGPGTRLTVL.

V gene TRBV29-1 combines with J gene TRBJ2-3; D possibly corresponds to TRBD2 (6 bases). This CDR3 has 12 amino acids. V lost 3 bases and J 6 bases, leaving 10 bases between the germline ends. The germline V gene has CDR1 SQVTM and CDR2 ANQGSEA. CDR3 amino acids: CSVEAGFDTQYF. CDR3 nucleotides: TGCAGCGTTGAGGCGGGATTTGATACGCAGTATTTT.

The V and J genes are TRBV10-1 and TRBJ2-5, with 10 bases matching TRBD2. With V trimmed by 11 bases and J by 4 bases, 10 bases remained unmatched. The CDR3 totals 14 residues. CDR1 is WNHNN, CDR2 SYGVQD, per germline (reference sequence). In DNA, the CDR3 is TGCGCCTCTAGCGGGAGAACCGGGAGAGAGACCCAGTACTTC. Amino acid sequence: CASSGRTGRETQYF.

This CDR3 is CASSMRDSYGYTF. CDR3 DNA sequence: TGTGCCAGTAGTATGCGGGACAGCTATGGCTACACCTTC. The V call is TRBV19, the J call TRBJ1-2; 7 nucleotides align to TRBD1. Unmatched junction bases numbered 2, after V lost 3 bases and J lost 4 bases. This CDR3 contains 13 residues. CDR1 is LNHDA and CDR2 is SQIVND in the germline V gene (reference sequence). The variable domain in full, completed from reference TRBV19 and TRBJ1-2, reads DGGITQSPKYLFRKEGQNVTLSCEQNLNHDAMYWYRQDPGQGLRLIYYSQIVNDFQKGDIAEGYSVSREKKESFPLTVTSAQKNPTAFYLCASSMRDSYGYTFGSGTRLTVV.

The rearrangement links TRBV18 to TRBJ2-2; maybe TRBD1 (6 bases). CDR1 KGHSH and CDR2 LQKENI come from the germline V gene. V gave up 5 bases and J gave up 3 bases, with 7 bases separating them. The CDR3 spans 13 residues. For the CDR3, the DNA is TGTGCCAGCTCAACAGGGTACACCGGGGAGCTGTTTTTT. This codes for CASSTGYTGELFF.